The rows below give T cell receptor beta chains drawn from one sample of a study of blood T cell repertoires in COVID-19. The method was immunoSEQ multiplex PCR; TCRdb's version includes in-frame clones alone and lacks a portion of them. The repertoire holds some 100,000 clones, with around 80% as singletons. Specimen: peripheral blood. The source is a man between 65 and 85 years old with acute or convalescent COVID-19. The CDR3 runs from the conserved cysteine through the conserved F or W. The D gene is left open where the match is weak. The size entry is marked missing in some rows and otherwise reads once, few, many or a size class.

d_call j_call v_call clone_size cdr3_aa cdr3_nt
. TRBJ1-2 TRBV19 . CASSMDKDYGYTF TGTGCCAGTAGTATGGACAAAGACTATGGCTACACCTTC
TRBD1 TRBJ2-2 TRBV19 once CASSKGQGGNTGELFF TGTGCCAGTAGTAAGGGACAGGGTGGGAACACCGGGGAGCTGTTTTTT
TRBD2 TRBJ2-7 TRBV7-2 . CASSYIAGVAYEQYF TGTGCCAGCAGCTACATAGCGGGGGTAGCCTACGAGCAGTACTTC
TRBD1 TRBJ2-7 TRBV7-9 . CASSLGQGDYEQYF TGTGCCAGCAGCTTAGGACAGGGCGATTACGAGCAGTACTTC
TRBD2 TRBJ2-1 TRBV5-1 . CASRKSSGRALGEQFF TGCGCCAGCAGAAAATCTAGCGGGAGGGCCTTGGGTGAGCAGTTCTTC
. TRBJ2-5 TRBV7-2 . CASSFQGEVETQYF TGTGCCAGCAGCTTTCAGGGGGAGGTGGAGACCCAGTACTTC
TRBD1 TRBJ1-5 TRBV7-9 . CASSPGQGKLQPQHF TGTGCCAGCAGCCCGGGACAGGGGAAGCTTCAGCCCCAGCATTTT
TRBD1 TRBJ1-1 TRBV7-9 . CASSRSGTGRTEAFF TGTGCCAGCAGCAGATCCGGGACAGGGCGGACTGAAGCTTTCTTT
. TRBJ1-5 TRBV27 . CASSSAPQGGGNQPQHF TGTGCCAGCAGCTCAGCCCCTCAGGGAGGGGGCAATCAGCCCCAGCATTTT
TRBD2 TRBJ2-3 TRBV11-2 . CASSRTIAGLTDTQYF TGTGCCAGCAGCCGGACAATAGCGGGGTTAACAGATACGCAGTATTTT
TRBD1 TRBJ2-7 TRBV6-5 . CASSYGTVPSYEQYF TGTGCCAGCAGTTACGGGACAGTACCCTCCTACGAGCAGTACTTC
. TRBJ1-5 TRBV6-6 . CASSSEGGANQPQHF TGTGCCAGCAGTTCCGAAGGGGGGGCCAATCAGCCCCAGCATTTT
TRBD2 TRBJ2-5 TRBV5-4 . CASSTRTSMQTQYF TGTGCCAGCAGCACTAGGACTAGCATGCAGACCCAGTACTTC
TRBD1 TRBJ2-7 TRBV27 . CASSPADRGHEQYF TGTGCCAGCAGCCCGGCGGACAGGGGCCACGAGCAGTACTTC
TRBD2 TRBJ2-1 TRBV28 . CASSFWTSGSNEQFF TGTGCCAGCAGTTTTTGGACTAGCGGGAGTAATGAGCAGTTCTTC
. TRBJ1-6 TRBV3-1/TRBV3-2 . CASSQADSNNSPLHF TGTGCCAGCAGCCAAGCGGACAGTAATAATTCACCCCTCCACTTT
TRBD1 TRBJ1-1 TRBV28 . CASVPRTGTGGNTEAFF TGTGCCAGCGTACCCCGAACCGGGACAGGGGGTAACACTGAAGCTTTCTTT
. TRBJ2-5 TRBV7-2 . CASSFFGASRGRETQYF TGTGCCAGCAGCTTCTTCGGCGCTAGCAGGGGTCGAGAGACCCAGTACTTC
TRBD2 TRBJ2-3 TRBV24-1 . CATSELATQYF TGTGCCACCAGTGAACTAGCGACGCAGTATTTT
TRBD1 TRBJ2-7 TRBV6-5 . CATDRESSYEQYF TGTGCCACCGACAGGGAGAGCTCCTACGAGCAGTACTTC
TRBD1 TRBJ2-7 TRBV5-1 once CASSLDGTDYEQYF TGCGCCAGCAGCTTGGATGGGACAGACTACGAGCAGTACTTC
TRBD2 TRBJ2-5 TRBV6-2/TRBV6-3 . CASSQRLAGIQETQYF TGTGCCAGCAGTCAGCGACTAGCGGGGATCCAAGAGACCCAGTACTTC
TRBD1 TRBJ1-1 TRBV9 . CASSLGTGRTEAFF TGTGCCAGCAGCCTCGGGACAGGGAGGACTGAAGCTTTCTTT
TRBD1 TRBJ1-2 TRBV11-1 . CASSPGQGGDYGYTF TGTGCCAGCAGCCCCGGACAGGGAGGAGACTATGGCTACACCTTC
TRBD2 TRBJ2-5 TRBV5-4 . CASSLALTSGGQETQYF TGTGCCAGCAGCTTGGCCCTGACTAGCGGGGGGCAAGAGACCCAGTACTTC
TRBD1 TRBJ2-7 TRBV7-2 . CASSGGQGRYEQYF TGTGCCAGCAGCGGAGGACAGGGGCGGTACGAGCAGTACTTC
TRBD1 TRBJ2-2 TRBV7-9 . CASSLGTGTGELFF TGTGCCAGCAGCTTAGGGACAGGCACCGGGGAGCTGTTTTTT
. TRBJ1-6 TRBV28 . CASSLGQARNSPLHF TGTGCCAGCAGTTTGGGGCAGGCCAGGAATTCACCCCTCCACTTT
. TRBJ2-2 TRBV7-6 . CASSFSAGTGELFF TGTGCCAGCAGCTTTTCTGCGGGAACCGGGGAGCTGTTTTTT
. TRBJ1-3 TRBV18 . CASSPWTAAQGNTIYF TGTGCCAGCTCACCTTGGACAGCAGCGCAGGGAAACACCATATATTTT
TRBD1 TRBJ1-2 TRBV7-2 . CASSVNRGGYTF TGTGCCAGCAGCGTTAACAGGGGCGGCTACACCTTC
TRBD2 TRBJ2-1 TRBV18 . CASSPLAGVTYNEQFF TGTGCCAGCTCACCCCTAGCGGGGGTAACCTACAATGAGCAGTTCTTC
TRBD2 TRBJ2-2 TRBV6-5 . CASSISGGTGELFF TGTGCCAGCAGTATTAGCGGGGGCACCGGGGAGCTGTTTTTT
TRBD2 TRBJ2-1 TRBV7-9 few CASSLDGGAGQGEQFF TGTGCCAGCAGCTTAGACGGAGGAGCGGGGCAGGGAGAGCAGTTCTTC
TRBD2 TRBJ2-7 TRBV6-4 . CASSKTGTSGPYEQYF TGTGCCAGCAGCAAAACCGGGACTAGCGGACCCTACGAGCAGTACTTC